This T cell receptor (beta chain) was recovered during a study of T cells in Graves' hyperthyroidism and ophthalmopathy. This clonotype was seen repeatedly, ten times or more. What it binds is unknown. RNA transcripts served as the template for amplifying TCR beta CDR3 regions. HTBI primers were employed in a first-round RT-PCR of the TCR CDR3. TCRdb passed the multiplex PCR reads through MiXCR, listing each CDR3 protein once. This sample yields some 580,000 distinct CDR3 sequences, of which about 16% are seen a single time; roughly 3.4% belongs to the top ten. Overall study findings and caveats: In blood, most of the thyroid clonotypes expanded above 0.001 were also present. A model built on 13 V-J features separated ophthalmopathy from stable hyperthyroidism.

The CDR3 runs 15 residues. CDR1 and CDR2 (germline): MDHEN, SYDVKM. Trimming took 6 bases from V and 4 from J; bases not matched to a gene: 10. Among ophthalmopathy patients, the Clinical Activity Score reached at least 3, the NOSPECS grade reached at least 4, and duration remained under 3 months. Out of less than 12 ml of fresh peripheral blood came the PBMCs. Specimen: blood. The chain combines TRBV28 with TRBJ2-7; TRBD1 agrees at 9 bases. The TCR was taken from a woman aged 40 to 49 with Graves' ophthalmopathy. This chain's CDR3 is CASRFRQGGRYEQYF. The CDR3 DNA sequence: TGTGCCAGCAGATTCAGACAGGGGGGTCGGTACGAGCAGTACTTC.